A single sample gave rise to the 25 T cell receptor beta chains below, sequenced in a study of breast tumors, draining lymph nodes, adjacent tissues. TCRdb redid the calling of the multiplex PCR reads with MiXCR, one entry per CDR3 protein. The sample includes 250,000 or so distinct CDR3 sequences, roughly 30% of them seen just once. Axillary draining lymph nodes of breast cancer patients supplied the node samples. The sequencing input was axillary lymph node tissue. These receptors were collected from a female donor with breast cancer. Some clones in this sample may be carry-over from other donors' samples.

Of note for this clonotype: This may come from a read error, since a much larger clone is one base off. The CDR3 DNA follows: TGTGCCAGCAGCCAAGGAGGATTCCAGGGCGGCTACACCTTC. This sequence encodes CASSQGGFQGGYTF. The rearrangement links TRBV3-1 to TRBJ1-2; possible D gene TRBD1, 5 bases. V lost 1 base, J lost 8 bases, and 14 bases lay in between. Germline CDR1 is LGHDT and CDR2 is YNNKEL (reference sequence). This CDR3 contains 14 residues.

Points on this clonotype: Since a much larger clone is just one base distant, this may be a read error. The chain joins TRBV28 to TRBJ1-6; the match to TRBD1 covers 7 bases. There are 15 residues in the CDR3. The germline gives CDR1 MDHEN, CDR2 SYDVKM. The CDR3 bases are TGTGCCGGCAGTATCCCGACAGGGACGGTTTCACCCCTCCACTTT. Amino acids: CAGSIPTGTVSPLHF.

This clonotype occurred many times. This chain joins TRBV10-3 and TRBJ2-7; 8 bases align to TRBD2. The germline V gene encodes CDR1 ENHRY and CDR2 SYGVKD. V shed 2 bases and J 9 bases; nucleotides not matched to a gene: 6. This CDR3 is built from 13 residues. As DNA, the CDR3 is TGTGCCATCAGTGAGAGGGGGGGACTAGGGCAGTACTTC. Translated, it gives CAISERGGLGQYF.

This rearrangement joins TRBV20-1 to TRBJ2-1; 8 nucleotides align to TRBD2. This CDR3 region has 14 residues. Trimming took 4 bases from V and 1 from J; bases not matched to a gene: 3. The germline V gene encodes CDR1 DFQATT and CDR2 SNEGSKA (reference sequence). The CDR3 spells CSAIAGNSYNEQFF. DNA for the CDR3: TGCAGTGCTATAGCGGGAAATTCCTACAATGAGCAGTTCTTC.

V usage is TRBV6-2 or TRBV6-3 and J usage is TRBJ2-2; 9 bases are a match to TRBD2. CDR1 MNHEY and CDR2 SVGEGT come from the germline V gene. The CDR3 loop spans 13 amino acids. J gave up 8 bases and V 6 bases, and 4 bases lay outside the gene matches. As DNA, the CDR3 is TGTGCCAGCAGCACCGGACTAGCGGGGGAGCTGTTTTTT. Translated: CASSTGLAGELFF.

Details on this clonotype: A junction boundary mismatches the germline segment, possibly from a read error. This chain joins TRBV28 and TRBJ2-7, with TRBD1 as a possible D gene (6 bases). The CDR3 is 17 amino acids. The germline CDR1 and CDR2 sequences are MDHEN and SYDVKM. The CDR3 is CASSLGDFRDTSYKQYF. The CDR3 nucleotides read TGTGCCAGCAGTTTGGGCGACTTTCGGGACACTTCCTACAAGCAGTACTTC.

This clonotype was seen many times. The chain recombines TRBV10-3 with TRBJ2-1; 8 nucleotides match TRBD1. Looked up from germline, CDR1 is ENHRY and CDR2 is SYGVKD. The trim removed 6 bases at V and 4 bases at J, leaving 5 bases unmatched. This CDR3 region has 14 residues. This CDR3 is CAISSTGEYNEQFF. The DNA for the CDR3 is TGTGCCATCAGCTCGACAGGGGAATACAATGAGCAGTTCTTC.

This clonotype was observed at least ten times. The chain joins TRBV15 to TRBJ2-1; D unresolved. The CDR3 extends over 15 amino acids. CDR1 and CDR2 (germline): LNHNV, YYDKDF (reference sequence). V was trimmed by 0 bases and J by 3 bases, leaving 9 bases between them. CDR3 nucleotide sequence: TGTGCCACCAGCAGAGATTTCGGCAGCTACAATGAGCAGTTCTTC. This translates into CATSRDFGSYNEQFF.

This clonotype has at least ten counts. The chain couples TRBV12-3 or TRBV12-4 to TRBJ2-5, with D perhaps TRBD2 (7 bases). The CDR3 is made up of 12 amino acids. Trimming took 7 bases from V and 5 from J, leaving 11 bases between them. Here the CDR3 DNA reads TGTGCCAGCACCCCGGGGGGCGAGACCCAGTACTTC. It translates to CASTPGGETQYF.

This chain connects TRBV5-4 to TRBJ1-2, with D perhaps matching TRBD1 (5 bases). This CDR3 spans 12 amino acids. Germline V gene lookup returns CDR1 SGHNT and CDR2 YYREEE (reference sequence). The V end lost 0 bases, the J end lost 8 bases, and 8 bases lay between the germline ends. CDR3: CASSLGQLGYTF. Here the CDR3 DNA reads TGTGCCAGCAGCTTGGGACAGTTGGGCTACACCTTC. Variable domain in full (rest from reference TRBV5-4 and TRBJ1-2): ETGVTQSPTHLIKTRGQQVTLRCSSQSGHNTVSWYQQALGQGPQFIFQYYREEENGRGNFPPRFSGLQFPNYSSELNVNALELDDSALYLCASSLGQLGYTFGSGTRLTVV.

Points on this clonotype: Given a much more abundant clone one base away, this may be a read error. The chain combines TRBV6-5 with TRBJ2-7, with D perhaps TRBD2 (5 bases). Germline CDR1 is MNHEY and CDR2 is SVGAGI. This CDR3 has 14 amino acids. V lost 5 bases and J 0 bases, leaving 11 bases between the germline ends. The CDR3: CASSHIRDSYEQYF. The DNA for the CDR3 is TGTGCCAGCAGTCACATTCGGGACTCCTACGAGCAGTACTTC.

This clonotype has a count of ten or more. V is TRBV29-1 and J is TRBJ2-2, with 11 bases aligning to TRBD2. With 1 base clipped from V and 3 bases from J, the junction kept 7 bases outside the gene matches. The CDR3 consists of 17 residues. Germline V gene data show CDR1 as SQVTM and CDR2 as ANQGSEA. In nucleotides, the CDR3 is TGCAGCGTTGAAGCTTCCGGGACTAGCGGATACACCGGGGAGCTGTTTTTT. It translates to CSVEASGTSGYTGELFF.

Ten or more counts support this clonotype. The V gene is TRBV6-5, the J gene TRBJ2-1; TRBD1 matches 7 bases. Per germline, CDR1 MNHEY and CDR2 SVGAGI. Germline trimming cut 0 bases from V and 5 bases from J; bases unmatched to any gene: 7. This CDR3 comprises 16 residues. The CDR3 DNA sequence: TGTGCCAGCAGTTACTCGGGACAGATGGGTAACAATGAGCAGTTCTTC. Translation: CASSYSGQMGNNEQFF.

The CDR3 reads CASSQGLAGVENTGELFF. As DNA, the CDR3 is TGTGCCAGCAGCCAAGGGCTAGCGGGAGTGGAGAACACCGGGGAGCTGTTTTTT. This rearrangement joins TRBV3-1 to TRBJ2-2; TRBD2 matches at 10 bases. This CDR3 has 18 amino acids. CDR1 and CDR2 (germline): LGHDT, YNNKEL (reference sequence). The J segment lost 1 base and the V segment lost 1 base, leaving 6 bases of the junction unmatched.

This clonotype was observed many times. At one end, the junction sequence differs from germline, possibly due to a read error. The rearrangement uses TRBV7-2 and TRBJ2-5; possibly TRBD2 for D (5 bases). The CDR3 totals 14 residues. Germline V gives CDR1 SGHTA, CDR2 FQGNSA. The CDR3 reads CASSLEVGQETQYF. The CDR3 DNA reads TGTGCCAGTAGCTTGGAGGTTGGTCAAGAGACCCAGTACTTC.

On this clonotype: A much bigger clone sits one base away, suggesting this may be a read error. The J gene is TRBJ1-5, the V gene TRBV4-3, with a weak D call TRBD1 (5 bases). The CDR3 extends over 15 amino acids. Germline-derived CDR1 and CDR2 are LGHNA and YSLEER. V dropped 3 bases and J dropped 6 bases, with 15 bases sitting between them. The CDR3 loop reads CASSHDPTVTQPQHF. The DNA of the CDR3 is TGCGCCAGCAGCCATGATCCGACAGTTACTCAGCCCCAGCATTTT.

There are many counts of this clonotype. The V and J genes are TRBV6-1 and TRBJ2-7; the match to TRBD2 covers 8 bases. In germline, CDR1 is MNHNS, CDR2 SASEGT. The CDR3 has 14 residues. Unmatched junction bases numbered 9, after V lost 8 bases and J lost 3 bases. Here the CDR3 reads CASAELADLYEQYF. The CDR3, as DNA: TGTGCCAGCGCCGAACTAGCGGACCTCTACGAGCAGTACTTC.

Many counts were recorded for this clonotype. This chain joins TRBV5-1 and TRBJ2-1; 7 bases match TRBD1. This CDR3 has 16 residues. Germline loops: CDR1 SGHRS, CDR2 YFSETQ. The V gene end was trimmed by 5 bases and the J gene end by 4 bases; junction bases not matched to a gene: 12. The CDR3 protein is CASRSLTGQIYNEQFF. The CDR3 DNA is TGCGCCAGCAGATCGCTTACGGGACAGATTTACAATGAGCAGTTCTTC.

This clonotype was found many times. The chain is built from TRBV7-2 and TRBJ2-7, with D perhaps matching TRBD1 (6 bases). Germline V gives CDR1 SGHTA, CDR2 FQGNSA. The CDR3 loop spans 14 amino acids. Trimming removed 5 bases at V and 4 bases at J, with 15 bases between. The CDR3 sequence is CASSLVQGRYEQYF. In DNA, the CDR3 is TGTGCCAGCAGCCTGGTACAGGGCCGGTACGAGCAGTACTTC.

This clonotype was picked up one time. It may be a read error: a sequence one base away is much more abundant. Because the CDR3 is missing its conserved closing phenylalanine or tryptophan, this is likely a read error. The J gene is TRBJ2-7, the V gene TRBV6-6; the D is unclear. This CDR3 comprises 11 residues. CDR1 MNHNY and CDR2 SVGAGI come from the germline V gene (reference sequence). Trimming cost V 5 bases and J 3 bases, with 5 bases left between them. CDR3: CASSDYYEQYI. The CDR3 nucleotides read TGTGCCAGCAGTGATTACTACGAGCAGTACATC.

The sample holds many counts of this clonotype. V gene TRBV4-3 combines with J gene TRBJ2-1; 7 bases fit TRBD2. The J segment lost 3 bases and the V segment lost 5 bases, leaving 7 bases of the junction unmatched. Per the germline V gene, CDR1 is LGHNA and CDR2 is YSLEER. This CDR3 is 15 amino acids long. CDR3 sequence: CASSTKGLVYNEQFF. Here the CDR3 DNA reads TGCGCCAGCAGCACGAAAGGACTAGTCTACAATGAGCAGTTCTTC.

On this clonotype itself: Without the conserved terminal phenylalanine or tryptophan, this CDR3 likely stems from a read error. The V and J genes are TRBV10-3 and TRBJ1-1; no clear D. Trimming left V 6 bases short and J 1 base short, with 3 bases between. Germline V CDR1 and CDR2: ENHRY, SYGVKD. CDR3 size: 11 residues. The CDR3 sequence: CAIRTNTEAFL. CDR3 DNA: TGTGCCATCAGGACGAACACTGAAGCTTTCCTT.

About this clonotype: Germline is not matched at one junction end, which may reflect a read error. The chain recombines TRBV9 with TRBJ2-5; D may be TRBD1 or TRBD2 (6 bases each). The CDR3 length is 14 residues. Germline V gives CDR1 SGDLS, CDR2 YYNGEE. The CDR3 is CASSVDGGEEAQYF. As DNA, the CDR3 is TGTGCCAGCAGCGTAGACGGGGGCGAAGAGGCCCAGTACTTC.

About this clonotype: The junction does not match germline at one end; this may be a read error. The chain carries TRBV20-1 and TRBJ2-1; a possible D gene is TRBD2 (6 bases). The CDR3 loop spans 17 amino acids. Germline V gene lookup returns CDR1 DFQATT and CDR2 SNEGSKA (reference sequence). CDR3 in DNA: TGCAGTGCCGACCATGACGGCGGGACCCCTCTGGGGAATGAGCGGTTCTTC. This codes for CSADHDGGTPLGNERFF.

The rearrangement uses TRBV25-1 and TRBJ2-1, with D uncertain. The CDR3 has 14 amino acids. Germline-derived CDR1 and CDR2 are MGHDK and SYGVNS. Trimming left V 4 bases short and J 6 bases short, with 13 bases between. CDR3 amino acids: CASSAIRGGNEQFF. CDR3 bases: TGTGCCAGCAGTGCTATCCGAGGTGGCAATGAGCAGTTCTTC.